In this sample, the clone carrying this T cell receptor (beta chain) turned up many times. Its specificity is not known. Unique molecular identifiers featured in how the TCRbeta library was prepared. From the PCR reads, TCRdb called clonotypes with MiXCR, one entry per CDR3 protein. The table has 200,000 to 250,000 distinct CDR3 sequences, about a tenth seen once. The data belong to a study of T-cell reconstitution after alpha-beta-depleted transplantation in children. Study conclusions and caveats: The study reportedly traced alpha-beta T cells about two months after transplant to several hundred expanded graft clones. At the one-year point after transplant, T-cell counts and TCRbeta diversity were found to come mostly from T cells that had been newly produced. There were some patients whose high TCRbeta diversity at day 60 came from surviving recipient T cells and thymic progenitors.

Germline assignment: CDR1 MGHRA and CDR2 YSYEKL. The J segment lost 5 bases and the V segment lost 1 base, leaving 7 bases of the junction unmatched. The CDR3 sequence is 16 residues long. The chain has TRBV4-1 and TRBJ2-5, with TRBD2 identical over 10 bases. This specimen consisted of PBMCs, obtained before TCRalphabeta/CD19-depleted stem cell transplant. The receptor was derived from a child younger than two with acute myeloid leukemia, due to receive a stem cell transplant. The CDR3 loop is CASSQGRLAGVETQYF. CDR3 bases: TGCGCCAGCAGCCAAGGCCGGCTAGCGGGAGTGGAGACCCAGTACTTC.